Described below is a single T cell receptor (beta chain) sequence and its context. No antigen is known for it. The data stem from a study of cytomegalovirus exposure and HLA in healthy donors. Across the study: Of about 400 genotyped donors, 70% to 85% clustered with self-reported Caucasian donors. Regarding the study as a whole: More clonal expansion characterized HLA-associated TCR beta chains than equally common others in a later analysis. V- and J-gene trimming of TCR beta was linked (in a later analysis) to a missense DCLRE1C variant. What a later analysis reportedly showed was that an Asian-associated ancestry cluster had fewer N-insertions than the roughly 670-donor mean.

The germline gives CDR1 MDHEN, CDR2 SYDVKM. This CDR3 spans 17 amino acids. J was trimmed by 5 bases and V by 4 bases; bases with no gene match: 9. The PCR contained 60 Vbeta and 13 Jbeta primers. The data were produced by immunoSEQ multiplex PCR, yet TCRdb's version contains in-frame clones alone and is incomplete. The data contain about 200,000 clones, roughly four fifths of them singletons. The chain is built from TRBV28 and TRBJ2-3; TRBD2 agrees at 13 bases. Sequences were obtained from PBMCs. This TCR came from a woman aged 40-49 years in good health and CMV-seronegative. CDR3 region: CASSSGTSGKRGDTQYF. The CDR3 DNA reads TGTGCCAGCAGTTCAGGGACTAGCGGGAAGCGGGGAGATACGCAGTATTTT.